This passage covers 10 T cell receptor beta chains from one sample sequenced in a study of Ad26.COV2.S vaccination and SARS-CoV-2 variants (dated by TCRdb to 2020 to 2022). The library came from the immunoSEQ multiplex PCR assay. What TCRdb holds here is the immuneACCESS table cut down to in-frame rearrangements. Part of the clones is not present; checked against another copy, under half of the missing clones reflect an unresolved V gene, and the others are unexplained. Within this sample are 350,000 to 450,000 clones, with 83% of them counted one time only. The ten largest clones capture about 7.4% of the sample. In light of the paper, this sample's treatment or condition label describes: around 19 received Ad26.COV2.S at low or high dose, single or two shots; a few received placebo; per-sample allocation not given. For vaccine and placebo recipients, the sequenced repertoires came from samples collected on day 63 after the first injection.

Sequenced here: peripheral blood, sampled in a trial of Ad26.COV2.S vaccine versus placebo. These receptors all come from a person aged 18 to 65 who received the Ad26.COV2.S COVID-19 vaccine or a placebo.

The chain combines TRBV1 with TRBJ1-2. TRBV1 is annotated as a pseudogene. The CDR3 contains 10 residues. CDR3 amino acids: CTSRKNGYTF. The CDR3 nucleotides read TGCACCAGCAGAAAGAATGGCTACACCTTC.

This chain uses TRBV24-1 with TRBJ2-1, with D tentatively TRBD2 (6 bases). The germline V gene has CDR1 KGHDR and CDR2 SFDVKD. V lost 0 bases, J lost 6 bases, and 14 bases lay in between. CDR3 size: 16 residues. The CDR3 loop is CATSDLGTAAGNEQFF. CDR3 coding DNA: TGTGCCACCAGTGATTTGGGGACTGCTGCGGGCAATGAGCAGTTCTTC.

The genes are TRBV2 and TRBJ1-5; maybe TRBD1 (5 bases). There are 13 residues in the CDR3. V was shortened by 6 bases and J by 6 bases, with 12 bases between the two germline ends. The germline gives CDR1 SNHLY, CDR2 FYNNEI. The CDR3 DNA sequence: TGTGCCAGCAGGGGACGGAGGGCTCAGCCCCAGCATTTT. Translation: CASRGRRAQPQHF. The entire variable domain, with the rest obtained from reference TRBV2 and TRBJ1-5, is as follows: EPEVTQTPSHQVTQMGQEVILRCVPISNHLYFYWYRQILGQKVEFLVSFYNNEISEKSEIFDDQFSVERPDGSNFTLKIRSTKLEDSAMYFCASRGRRAQPQHFGDGTRLSIL.

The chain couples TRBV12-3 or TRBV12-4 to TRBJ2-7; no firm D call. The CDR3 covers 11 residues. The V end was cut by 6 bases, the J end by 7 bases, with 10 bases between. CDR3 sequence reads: CASSISVEQYF. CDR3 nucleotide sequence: TGTGCCAGCAGCATCAGTGTAGAGCAGTACTTC.

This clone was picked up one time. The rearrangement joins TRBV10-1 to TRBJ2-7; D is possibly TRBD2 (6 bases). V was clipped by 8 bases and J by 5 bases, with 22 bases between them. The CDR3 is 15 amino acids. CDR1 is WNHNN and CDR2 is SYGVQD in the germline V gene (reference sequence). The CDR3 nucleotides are TGCGCCAGCGGGAGGTATCTAGCCTACAAAGACGAGCAGTACTTC. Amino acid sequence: CASGRYLAYKDEQYF.

For the CDR3, the DNA is TGTGCCAGCTCAAATACAGGACCCTACGAGCAGTACTTC. Protein product: CASSNTGPYEQYF. The chain combines TRBV18 with TRBJ2-7; D is perhaps TRBD1 (5 bases). Trimming removed 5 bases from V and 2 bases from J, with 10 bases in between. The CDR3 is made up of 13 amino acids. The V gene's germline CDR1 is KGHSH and CDR2 LQKENI.

CDR3 in DNA: TGTGCCACCAGCAGAGGCCAGGATCAGGGCTTGAACAATGAGCAGTTCTTC. Residues: CATSRGQDQGLNNEQFF. The chain uses TRBV15 and TRBJ2-1; weak D call: TRBD1 (5 bases). The CDR3 length is 17 residues. Germline CDR1 is LNHNV and CDR2 is YYDKDF (reference sequence). Trimming took 1 base from V and 5 from J, leaving 18 bases between them.

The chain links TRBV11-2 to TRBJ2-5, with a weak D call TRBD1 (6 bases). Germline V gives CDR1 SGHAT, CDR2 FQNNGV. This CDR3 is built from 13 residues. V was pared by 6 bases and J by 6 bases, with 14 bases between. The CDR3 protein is CASSPGVTKTQYF. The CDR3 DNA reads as TGTGCCAGCAGTCCAGGGGTTACGAAGACCCAGTACTTC.

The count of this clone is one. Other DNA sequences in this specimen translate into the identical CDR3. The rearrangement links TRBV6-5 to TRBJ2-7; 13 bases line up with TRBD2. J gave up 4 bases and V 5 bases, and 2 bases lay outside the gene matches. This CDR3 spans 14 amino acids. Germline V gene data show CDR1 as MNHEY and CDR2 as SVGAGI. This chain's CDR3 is CASSPGLAGYEQYF. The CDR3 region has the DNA TGTGCCAGCAGTCCGGGACTAGCGGGGTACGAGCAGTACTTC.

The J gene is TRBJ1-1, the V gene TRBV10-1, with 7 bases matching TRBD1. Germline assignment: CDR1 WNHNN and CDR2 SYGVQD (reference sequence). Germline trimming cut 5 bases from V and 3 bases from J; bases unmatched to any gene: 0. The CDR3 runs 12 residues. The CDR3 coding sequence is TGCGCCAGCAGTCAGGGGGACACTGAAGCTTTCTTT. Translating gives CASSQGDTEAFF.